Below, 31 T cell receptor beta chains from the same sample are listed, as sequenced in a study of cytomegalovirus exposure and HLA in healthy donors. PCR was performed using 60 Vbeta and 13 Jbeta primers. The table came from immunoSEQ multiplex PCR; TCRdb's copy has only in-frame clones and leaves some out. The table records 120,000 to 150,000 clones, roughly 80% of them present only once. Sequencing was carried out using PBMCs. The source is a man aged 40-55 years in good health and CMV-seropositive.

In DNA, the CDR3 is TGCGCCAGCAGCTTGGTGGACAGGGGTAGCGGGAGGGCCCCCGAGCAGTACTTC. Its translation: CASSLVDRGSGRAPEQYF. This chain joins TRBV5-1 and TRBJ2-7, with 11 bases identical to TRBD2. The germline V gene has CDR1 SGHRS and CDR2 YFSETQ. This CDR3 is built from 18 residues. Unmatched junction bases numbered 14, after V lost 0 bases and J lost 6 bases.

The chain links TRBV15 to TRBJ2-5, with TRBD2 as a possible D gene (5 bases). The CDR3 sequence is 15 residues long. Germline V gene sequence: CDR1 LNHNV, CDR2 YYDKDF (reference sequence). The V end was cut by 3 bases, the J end by 2 bases, with 13 bases between. CDR3 loop: CATSSVGSLQETQYF. The CDR3 DNA reads TGTGCCACCAGCAGCGTTGGGAGCCTTCAAGAGACCCAGTACTTC.

The rearrangement links TRBV6-1 to TRBJ2-1; the match to TRBD2 covers 8 bases. Trimming took 6 bases from V and 9 from J; bases not matched to a gene: 4. This CDR3 contains 12 residues. Germline V lookup: CDR1 MNHNS, CDR2 SASEGT. The CDR3 loop is CASSYSGIEQFF. The CDR3 nucleotides read TGTGCCAGCAGCTATAGCGGGATTGAGCAGTTCTTC.

The J gene is TRBJ2-7, the V gene TRBV19, with 8 bases fitting TRBD2. Germline CDR1 LNHDA, CDR2 SQIVND (reference sequence). Trimming took 4 bases from V and 6 from J; bases not matched to a gene: 11. The CDR3 sequence is 15 residues long. CDR3 sequence: CASSTRGLVVGEQYF. The CDR3 DNA sequence: TGTGCCAGTAGTACTAGGGGACTAGTAGTAGGCGAGCAGTACTTC.

V usage is TRBV12-2 and J usage is TRBJ2-1; no check of the table's D call, TRBD2, against the DNA was made. TRBV12-2 is deemed a pseudogene. This CDR3 has 16 amino acids. Written as DNA, the CDR3 is TGTGCAAGTCGCCTCCAGCCTAGCGGGATATACAATGAGCAGTTCTTC. Amino acid sequence: CASRLQPSGIYNEQFF.

The chain employs TRBV7-9 and TRBJ2-3, with D possibly being TRBD2 (5 bases). CDR1 is SEHNR and CDR2 is FQNEAQ in the germline V gene (reference sequence). Trimming took 5 bases from V and 4 from J, leaving 13 bases between them. CDR3 length: 14 residues. The CDR3 spells CASSARVFADTQYF. DNA of the CDR3: TGTGCCAGCAGCGCGAGGGTATTTGCAGATACGCAGTATTTT.

This chain uses TRBV19 with TRBJ2-1, with 13 bases identical to TRBD2. This CDR3 has 15 amino acids. V trimming: 4 bases; J trimming: 4 bases; junction bases outside the gene matches: 1. Germline-derived CDR1 and CDR2 are LNHDA and SQIVND (reference sequence). CDR3 nucleotides: TGTGCCAGTAGTAAGGGACTAGCGGGATACAATGAGCAGTTCTTC. This encodes CASSKGLAGYNEQFF.

The chain carries TRBV19 and TRBJ1-1; D remains unclear. The germline V gene encodes CDR1 LNHDA and CDR2 SQIVND (reference sequence). The CDR3 is 13 residues long. With 5 bases removed from V and 4 bases from J, the gap between germline ends came to 11 bases. In DNA form, the CDR3 reads TGTGCCAGTAGTGGCGACTTTGTCACTGAAGCTTTCTTT. Translation gives CASSGDFVTEAFF.

Of note for this clone: Sequence at one end of the junction differs from germline and may be a read error. The same CDR3 is also encoded by other DNA sequences in this sample. V usage is TRBV7-2 and J usage is TRBJ2-7; weak D call: TRBD2 (6 bases). CDR3 length: 15 residues. Germline CDR1 is SGHTA and CDR2 is FQGNSA. CDR3 region: CASSLARGPFYEQYF. In DNA form, the CDR3 reads TGTGCCAGCAGTTTAGCGCGGGGCCCCTTCTACGAGCAGTACTTC.

The chain employs TRBV28 and TRBJ2-3; 11 bases fit TRBD2. With V trimmed by 6 bases and J by 0 bases, 14 bases remained unmatched. Germline-derived CDR1 and CDR2 are MDHEN and SYDVKM. This CDR3 is built from 19 residues. CDR3 in amino acids: CASSPPPGLADTSTDTQYF. The CDR3 DNA reads TGTGCCAGCAGCCCACCACCGGGACTAGCGGATACTAGCACAGATACGCAGTATTTT.

The chain carries TRBV18 and TRBJ2-1; D possibly corresponds to TRBD1 (5 bases). Trimming removed 5 bases from V and 5 bases from J, with 22 bases in between. This CDR3 comprises 17 residues. Germline V CDR1 and CDR2: KGHSH, LQKENI. The chain's CDR3 is CASSTGHGQGENNEQFF. In DNA, the CDR3 is TGTGCCAGCTCAACCGGGCATGGGCAGGGCGAGAACAATGAGCAGTTCTTC.

This clone was detected once. The chain links TRBV6-5 to TRBJ2-1; D perhaps matches TRBD2 (6 bases). The germline gives CDR1 MNHEY, CDR2 SVGAGI. The germline V and J ends were trimmed by 5 bases and 5 bases, with 13 bases remaining between them. The CDR3 has 14 residues. DNA for the CDR3: TGTGCCAGCAGTGATAGGAGGAGGGACAATGAGCAGTTCTTC. It encodes CASSDRRRDNEQFF.

The chain carries TRBV5-4 and TRBJ2-7, with D uncertain. The CDR3 is 13 residues long. CDR1 is SGHNT, CDR2 YYREEE, per germline (reference sequence). Trimming took 5 bases from V and 3 from J, leaving 12 bases between them. In DNA form, the CDR3 reads TGTGCCAGCAGAGGTAACTACAACTACGAGCAGTACTTC. Protein: CASRGNYNYEQYF.

The chain uses TRBV6-5 and TRBJ1-5; D unclear. This CDR3 comprises 13 residues. Germline V gene data show CDR1 as MNHEY and CDR2 as SVGAGI. With 5 bases removed from V and 4 bases from J, the gap between germline ends came to 9 bases. CDR3 amino acids: CASSETGNQPQHF. The DNA of the CDR3 is TGTGCCAGCAGTGAAACGGGAAATCAGCCCCAGCATTTT.

This clone was counted a single time. The chain combines TRBV23-1 with TRBJ1-1, with TRBD1 matching 8 bases. TRBV23-1 qualifies as an ORF whose function is uncertain. With V trimmed by 4 bases and J by 4 bases, 17 bases remained unmatched. CDR3 size: 18 residues. The CDR3 coding sequence is TGCGCCAGCAGTCTTACGGACAGGGACAAAGGGGTGATCACTGAAGCTTTCTTT. Translated, it gives CASSLTDRDKGVITEAFF.

In DNA form, the CDR3 reads TGTGCCACCCAGAAGGGGGAAGAGACCCAGTACTTC. As protein: CATQKGEETQYF. The chain couples TRBV28 to TRBJ2-5; D may be TRBD1 (6 bases). Trimming removed 10 bases from V and 3 bases from J, with 12 bases in between. Germline assignment: CDR1 MDHEN and CDR2 SYDVKM. The CDR3 sequence is 12 residues long.

The V gene is TRBV10-1, the J gene TRBJ2-1; the D is unclear. Trimming cost V 0 bases and J 8 bases, with 11 bases left between them. The CDR3 spans 14 residues. Germline CDR1 and CDR2: WNHNN and SYGVQD (reference sequence). The CDR3 DNA reads as TGCGCCAGCAGTGAGTCTGTTGCCCGGGATGAGCAGTTCTTC. Protein sequence: CASSESVARDEQFF.

This chain connects TRBV5-8 to TRBJ1-5; D might be TRBD1 (5 bases). The ends were cut back, 3 bases at V and 7 bases at J, with 17 bases in the middle. CDR3 length: 15 residues. Germline CDR1 SGHTS, CDR2 YDEGEE. CDR3: CASSWGTREGQPQHF. The DNA of the CDR3 is TGTGCCAGCAGCTGGGGGACCAGGGAGGGACAGCCCCAGCATTTT. Filled out from reference TRBV5-8 and TRBJ1-5, the complete variable domain reads EAGVTQSPTHLIKTRGQQATLRCSPISGHTSVYWYQQALGLGLQFLLWYDEGEERNRGNFPPRFSGRQFPNYSSELNVNALELEDSALYLCASSWGTREGQPQHFGDGTRLSIL.

The V and J genes are TRBV7-3 and TRBJ2-7; TRBD2 is a possible D gene (6 bases). The germline V gene encodes CDR1 SGHTA and CDR2 FQGTGA. The CDR3 is made up of 16 amino acids. V shed 2 bases and J shed 5 bases, with 19 bases lying between them. In DNA, the CDR3 is TGTGCCAGCAGCTTATCCCCTCTACGGGAGAGGGACGAGCAGTACTTC. This codes for CASSLSPLRERDEQYF.

V usage is TRBV10-3 and J usage is TRBJ1-1; 9 bases are a match to TRBD1. Germline CDR1 and CDR2: ENHRY and SYGVKD. After removal of 4 bases from V and 11 bases from J, the junction contained 5 bases not matched to a gene. The CDR3 length is 12 residues. The CDR3: CAISGDREYAFF. CDR3 nucleotides: TGTGCCATCAGTGGGGACAGGGAATATGCTTTCTTT.

This clone came up a few times. The chain uses TRBV18 and TRBJ1-5; no clear D gene. Trimming took 4 bases from V and 4 from J, leaving 8 bases between them. The CDR3 runs to 13 residues. CDR1 and CDR2 (germline): KGHSH, LQKENI. CDR3: CASSLEENQPQHF. The CDR3 DNA is TGTGCCAGCTCACTAGAGGAAAATCAGCCCCAGCATTTT.

J is TRBJ2-1 and V is TRBV27; D ambiguous. CDR1 is MNHEY and CDR2 is SMNVEV in the germline V gene (reference sequence). Trimming shortened V by 1 base and J by 9 bases, and 7 bases separated the two germline ends. There are 12 residues in the CDR3. The CDR3 DNA reads TGTGCCAGCAGTTTATGGGCTGGTGAGCAGTTCTTC. Protein product: CASSLWAGEQFF.

The count of this clone is one. The CDR3 DNA follows: TGTGCCAGCAGCCCCCAGGAGAACACTGAAGCTTTCTTT. Amino acid sequence: CASSPQENTEAFF. The V gene is TRBV7-9, the J gene TRBJ1-1; D is ambiguous. This CDR3 has 13 amino acids. Germline CDR1 is SEHNR and CDR2 is FQNEAQ (reference sequence). V shed 5 bases and J shed 1 base, with 8 bases lying between them.

V gene TRBV10-3 combines with J gene TRBJ2-7; D possibly corresponds to TRBD1 (5 bases). V was pared by 2 bases and J by 3 bases, with 5 bases between. In germline, CDR1 is ENHRY, CDR2 SYGVKD. This CDR3 has 12 residues. The CDR3 reads CAISERGYEQYF. The CDR3 DNA follows: TGTGCCATCAGTGAGAGGGGCTACGAGCAGTACTTC.

The chain employs TRBV6-6 and TRBJ2-5; tentatively, D is TRBD2 (5 bases). The J call could be wrong; TRBJ2-7 is a better fit for the DNA end. CDR3 length: 12 residues. Germline V lookup: CDR1 MNHNY, CDR2 SVGAGI (reference sequence). This chain's CDR3 is CASSYGEYEQYF. The DNA for the CDR3 is TGTGCCAGCAGTTACGGGGAGTACGAGCAGTACTTC.

V is TRBV11-3 and J is TRBJ2-7; D is perhaps TRBD1 (7 bases). This CDR3 has 15 residues. The germline CDR1 and CDR2 sequences are SGHNT and YENEEA. V gave up 5 bases and J gave up 2 bases, with 16 bases separating them. The CDR3 spells CASSPGARGAYEQYF. The CDR3 DNA follows: TGTGCCAGCAGCCCCGGGGCCAGGGGGGCCTACGAGCAGTACTTC.

V is TRBV7-9 and J is TRBJ1-1; D is ambiguous. Germline assignment: CDR1 SEHNR and CDR2 FQNEAQ (reference sequence). V was pared by 2 bases and J by 1 base, with 11 bases between. This CDR3 has 15 residues. The CDR3 nucleotides are TGTGCCAGCAGCTTACTGGGCGGAGGGAACACTGAAGCTTTCTTT. It translates to CASSLLGGGNTEAFF.

J is TRBJ1-6 and V is TRBV7-8, with 10 nucleotides matching TRBD1. The CDR3 has 16 residues. Germline CDR1 SGHVS, CDR2 FQNEAQ. V was clipped by 1 base and J by 7 bases; unmatched bases: 4. DNA of the CDR3: TGTGCCAGCAGCTTAGAAGGGGGACAGGGGAATTCACCCCTCCACTTT. Translation: CASSLEGGQGNSPLHF. The full variable domain, completed using reference TRBV7-8 and TRBJ1-6, is GAGVSQSPRYKVAKRGQDVALRCDPISGHVSLFWYQQALGQGPEFLTYFQNEAQLDKSGLPSDRFFAERPEGSVSTLKIQRTQQEDSAVYLCASSLEGGQGNSPLHFGNGTRLTVT.

This chain uses TRBV14 with TRBJ1-2; D gene ambiguous. Germline CDR1 reads SGHDN; CDR2 reads FVKESK. This CDR3 has 13 amino acids. V shed 5 bases and J shed 1 base, with 8 bases lying between them. The DNA for the CDR3 is TGTGCCAGCAGCTCCGGGGTTAACTATGGCTACACCTTC. Translating gives CASSSGVNYGYTF.

The chain carries TRBV5-1 and TRBJ2-7; 12 bases align to TRBD1. Germline V CDR1 and CDR2: SGHRS, YFSETQ. This CDR3 has 17 residues. V lost 4 bases to trimming and J lost 1 base; unmatched junction nucleotides: 9. This CDR3 is CASSHALGQGASYEQYF. In DNA form, the CDR3 reads TGCGCCAGCAGCCATGCGTTGGGACAGGGGGCGTCCTACGAGCAGTACTTC.

The rearrangement links TRBV7-8 to TRBJ2-3, with TRBD2 identical over 7 bases. The CDR3 is 16 residues long. With V trimmed by 5 bases and J by 0 bases, 8 bases remained unmatched. Germline CDR1 and CDR2: SGHVS and FQNEAQ. Written as DNA, the CDR3 is TGTGCCAGCAGCCCTGGGCGGGGGACTAGCACAGATACGCAGTATTTT. As protein: CASSPGRGTSTDTQYF.